The text below deals with one TCR beta chain. Its target antigen remains unknown. For each CD8+ T cell subset, flow sorting was done in triplicate, and under 350,000 cells per subset went directly into RLT lysis buffer. Naive CD8+ T cells were defined stringently as CD45RO-CCR7+CD27+CD95- to exclude memory contaminants. Using standard density gradient centrifugation, peripheral blood mononuclear cells were isolated from buffy coats. A FACSAria III was used to flow-sort naive CXCR3-negative and CXCR3-positive CD8+ T cells. An RNeasy Mini Kit was used to extract total RNA from the sorted cells. This sample stems from a study of CXCR3-negative and CXCR3-positive naive CD8 T cells (dated by TCRdb to the late 2010s). Describing the broader study: Some 130 million TRB reads were obtained in total, roughly 1.5 +/- 0.3 million reads per library. Diversity and physicochemical repertoire analyses covered around 10 donors pooled from two independent experiments. Naive subsets from 5 or 6 donors and memory cells from 3 donors were included in the TRBV-TRBJ cluster analysis. What the research found in general, with its limitations: Surface CD5, linked to self-reactivity in mice, was comparable between naive subsets; TCR interaction strength was therefore also inferred from TRB CDR3 physicochemical properties. Comparably high repertoire diversity was found in both naive subsets, whereas much lower repertoire diversity was found in memory CD8+ T cells. Similar TRBV-TRBJ usage was shown by naive CXCR3-negative and CXCR3-positive cells from the same donor, whereas distinct patterns were shown by memory cells. CXCR3 expression partially decreased after cryopreservation, so most assays used freshly isolated PBMCs. TRB CDR3s from CXCR3-positive naive cells showed higher hydrophobicity (lower Kidera factor 4), lower energy, and higher strength and volume indices than CXCR3-negative naive cells.

Data came from a NextSeq 550. The Human TCR Profiling Kit (MiLaboratory) was used to make UMI-labeled 5' RACE TRB cDNA libraries. cDNA synthesis used the entire amount of extracted RNA, and PCR amplification then used the entire amount of cDNA produced. Libraries were prepared in parallel with an identical number of PCR cycles. Concerning the study's data processing: About 50,000 +/- 10,000 unique UMI-labeled TRB cDNA molecules per library were extracted with MIGEC and MiXCR, with at least two reads per UMI required. An average of 40,000 +/- 10,000 functional in-frame TRB CDR3 nucleotide clonotypes without stop codons was found per library. After downsampling to 5000 UMI-labeled TRB molecules per sample, diversity metrics such as normalized Shannon-Wiener and Chao1 were calculated in VDJtools. For the central five CDR3 residues, VDJtools calculated physicochemical properties weighted by clonotype size, namely interaction energy, strength, volume and Kidera factor 4. TCRdb reprocessed the raw reads; every CDR3 protein sequence is a single record, and DNA is not supplied. The V and J calls and clone size come from TCRdb's table, not from the authors' own analysis. The table for this sample lists fewer than 140,000 distinct CDR3 sequences. The ten largest clones represent more than 0.3% of the sample.

From its cysteine to its phenylalanine, the CDR3 spans 16 amino acids. No DNA sequence was recorded. The germline V gene (reference sequence) supplies CDR1 GTSNPN and CDR2 SVGIG. The chain couples TRBV30 to TRBJ2-4; the TCRdb D gene call, TRBD1, has no DNA to confirm it. Sequenced: naive CXCR3+ CD8+ T cells from blood. The sample's cell subset or site label is to be understood as: CD45RO-CCR7+CD27+CD95- naive CD8+ T cells expressing CXCR3 (TNR3+). The sequence derives from a human donor in good health. Some clones in this sample may be carry-over from other donors' samples. The encoded CDR3 is CAWTPQPSLAKNIQYF.